This T cell receptor (beta chain) emerged from a study of blood T cell repertoires in COVID-19 (dated by TCRdb to between 2020 and 2021). Regarding the research as a whole: Samples from collaborators originated in the United States, Italy and Spain and spanned both the acute and convalescent phases of COVID-19. The material from the prospective study consisted of cDNA or gDNA derived from T cells, B-cell-depleted T cells, or PBMCs. The dataset comprised deeply sampled blood TCRbeta repertoires from subjects exposed to, actively infected with, or recovered from COVID-19. The repertoires were released in a freely available public database intended as a resource for research on the immune response to SARS-CoV-2. The samples were drawn from the first 160 participants of the ongoing ImmuneRACE study and from 1,254 subjects provided by 6 global collaborators. Nearly every sample came with metadata listing a de-identified subject ID, COVID-19 status, age in years and sex. Where available, HLA class I and class II types were obtained from metadata supplied by the sample provider rather than from assay-based typing. The study at large found these results: Clinical and demographic metadata were provided uncurated, with the amount varying by source and participant.

TCRbeta CDR3 regions were amplified from genomic DNA using the immunoSEQ Assay, a bias-controlled multiplex PCR. The published analysis was carried out like this. The number of nucleated cells in each sample was estimated from the amplification of reference gene primers within the assay. Sequence reads were collapsed and filtered to measure the absolute abundance of every unique TCRbeta CDR3 rearrangement. For each sample, productive Simpson clonality was calculated as the square root of Simpson's diversity index across productive rearrangements. The table was pulled from immuneACCESS by TCRdb, which kept in-frame rearrangements only. Such tables lose some clones; where checked, under half of the loss comes from unresolved V genes, and the rest has no known cause. That table furnishes V, J and clone size, whereas the DNA furnished D and trimming. A total of approximately 400,000 clones appear in this sample, 70% to 90% of them only once. The ten most abundant clones make up 0.9% to 1.5% of the sample.

Participants in the prospective study were aged roughly 18 to 95 years, lived in more than 20 United States geographic areas, and enrolled through a virtual design. In the prospective study, cohorts were assigned on the basis of participant-reported clinical history obtained from a screening survey and a study questionnaire. ImmuneRACE Cohort 3 recovered participants were defined by two consecutive negative NP/OP PCR tests, healthcare professional clearance, or symptom resolution. Each participant in the prospective study had whole blood, serum and a nasopharyngeal or oropharyngeal swab collected by mobile phlebotomists. Prospective study participants could optionally give additional blood draws and questionnaires over an approximately 2-month period. Before DNA extraction, prospective study blood samples were shipped either frozen or at room temperature. This clone has a single count. The antigen it recognizes is unknown. The record has no base qualities; no much larger clone is one base away.

The junction shows trimming of 2 bases on V and 4 bases on J, plus 8 bases between the germline ends. The CDR3, from cysteine to phenylalanine, totals 13 residues. Left in the record is the CDR3 DNA by itself, 39 bases read in frame from the first base. CDR1 and CDR2 are drawn from the germline V gene: SGHRS, YFSETQ. Recombination connected TRBV5-1 to TRBJ2-3, with TRBD1 tentatively as D gene (5 bases match). This clonotype originated in a woman aged 18-35 years who had recovered from COVID-19. The source material was PBMCs or T cells enriched from blood (not recorded which). The nucleotides read TGCGCCAGCAGCTTAACAGGATCAGATACGCAGTATTTT. This codes for CASSLTGSDTQYF.